A single sample gave rise to the 21 T cell receptor beta chains below, sequenced in a study of kidney transplant recipient with SARS-CoV-2 infection. Via MiXCR, TCRdb re-called the reads, giving one row per CDR3 protein. Of 200,000 to 300,000 distinct CDR3 sequences listed, more than 25% are singletons. This material consisted of a blood sample, taken at baseline and on roughly day 110 from a kidney transplant recipient. The receptor set was obtained from a male patient aged 30 to 39 who had COVID-19 and was a kidney transplant recipient. The T cells may partly be graft donor cells.

In this sample, this clonotype turned up a few times. The rearrangement uses TRBV9 and TRBJ1-2, with unresolved D. V dropped 6 bases and J dropped 4 bases, with 22 bases sitting between them. In germline, CDR1 is SGDLS, CDR2 YYNGEE. The length of the CDR3 is 16 residues. CDR3 residues: CASKDTYSRKTYGYTF. In nucleotides, the CDR3 is TGTGCCAGCAAGGATACGTACTCAAGAAAGACCTATGGCTACACCTTC.

V and J are TRBV7-1 and TRBJ1-2; D remains ambiguous. TRBV7-1 is an open reading frame, and its role is uncertain. The CDR3 has 17 residues. The ends were cut back, 5 bases at V and 4 bases at J, with 23 bases in the middle. The CDR3 spells CASSNFYHEGKTYGYTF. CDR3 nucleotides: TGTGCCAGCAGCAATTTTTATCACGAGGGAAAGACCTATGGCTACACCTTC.

A single count supports this clonotype. This sequence may be a read error, since a much larger clone differs from it by one base. The chain couples TRBV7-1 to TRBJ1-2; no clear D gene. TRBV7-1 is an ORF; its function is uncertain. The CDR3 contains 17 residues. CDR3 DNA sequence: TGTGCCAGCAGCCGGGAACTTCACGAGGGAAAGACCTATGGCCACACCTTC. Protein: CASSRELHEGKTYGHTF.

This clonotype was seen more than once but under ten times. The rearrangement uses TRBV5-1 and TRBJ2-7, with 7 positions matching TRBD1. The CDR3 loop spans 14 amino acids. Germline assignment: CDR1 SGHRS and CDR2 YFSETQ. The V segment lost 4 bases and the J segment 2 bases; nucleotides outside the gene matches: 6. CDR3 DNA: TGCGCCAGCAGCCACACAGGGGTACCCTACGAGCAGTACTTC. Translating gives CASSHTGVPYEQYF. Based on the CDR3 plus reference TRBV5-1 and TRBJ2-7, the full variable domain is KAGVTQTPRYLIKTRGQQVTLSCSPISGHRSVSWYQQTPGQGLQFLFEYFSETQRNKGNFPGRFSGRQFSNSRSEMNVSTLELGDSALYLCASSHTGVPYEQYFGPGTRLTVT.

This clonotype was recorded many times. The gene calls are TRBV5-4 and TRBJ2-5, with 12 bases aligning to TRBD2. V lost 0 bases and J lost 4; bases outside the gene matches: 4. Germline CDR1 and CDR2: SGHNT and YYREEE (reference sequence). The CDR3 contains 16 residues. DNA for the CDR3: TGTGCCAGCAGCTTGGTAGCTAGCGGGAGGGTAGAGACCCAGTACTTC. It yields the protein CASSLVASGRVETQYF.

The chain carries TRBV10-3 and TRBJ2-2; D is perhaps TRBD2 (6 bases). This CDR3 has 14 residues. V was cut by 8 bases and J by 1 base, with 11 bases left in between. CDR1 and CDR2 (germline): ENHRY, SYGVKD. The CDR3 here is CAIGKGGNTGELFF. CDR3 nucleotides: TGTGCCATCGGTAAGGGAGGGAACACCGGGGAGCTGTTTTTT.

In its sample, this clonotype was seen many times. This sequence joins TRBV7-8 and TRBJ1-5, with 7 positions matching TRBD1. The V gene's germline CDR1 is SGHVS and CDR2 FQNEAQ. With V trimmed by 1 base and J by 3 bases, 6 bases remained unmatched. CDR3 length equals 16 residues. Written as DNA, the CDR3 is TGTGCCAGCAGCTTAGACCGAGGGGGCCTCAATCAGCCCCAGCATTTT. Its translation is CASSLDRGGLNQPQHF.

Many counts were recorded for this clonotype. V and J are TRBV5-5 and TRBJ1-3, with D uncertain. CDR3 length equals 14 residues. V was pared by 4 bases and J by 0 bases, with 8 bases between. Germline lookup yields CDR1 SGHKS and CDR2 YYEKEE (reference sequence). CDR3 protein: CASSVLVSGNTIYF. The CDR3 nucleotides read TGTGCCAGCAGCGTACTAGTCTCTGGAAACACCATATATTTT.

This clonotype was observed at least ten times. The chain carries TRBV27 and TRBJ1-1, with D perhaps matching TRBD1 (6 bases). Trimming stripped 4 bases from V and 5 bases from J, with 14 bases between. The CDR3 sequence is 14 residues long. CDR1 and CDR2 (germline): MNHEY, SMNVEV (reference sequence). The DNA for the CDR3 is TGTGCCAGCAGTTCTGGCAGGGGTTCAACTGAAGCTTTCTTT. Amino acid sequence: CASSSGRGSTEAFF.

This clonotype was seen a few times. At one of its ends the junction is not consistent with the germline gene, which may arise from a read error. This rearrangement joins TRBV5-8 to TRBJ1-2; D not resolved. In germline, CDR1 is SGHTS, CDR2 YDEGEE. The CDR3 is 16 residues long. CDR3 in DNA: TGTGCCAGCGCGACGGATCATCCACGAAAGACCTATGGCTGCACCTTC. It yields the protein CASATDHPRKTYGCTF.

This clonotype was counted at least ten times. The chain uses TRBV7-9 and TRBJ1-2; the D gene is possibly TRBD1 (5 bases). Trimming took 4 bases from V and 8 from J, leaving 14 bases between them. The germline CDR1 and CDR2 sequences are SEHNR and FQNEAQ (reference sequence). The CDR3 totals 13 residues. DNA for the CDR3: TGTGCCAGCAGCTCCGATGCCCGGGACGGCTACACCTTC. This translates into CASSSDARDGYTF.

This clonotype showed up many times. The rearrangement joins TRBV5-8 to TRBJ1-2, with D hard to call. Looked up from germline, CDR1 is SGHTS and CDR2 is YDEGEE. CDR3 size: 16 residues. V was pared by 6 bases and J by 4 bases, with 22 bases between. The CDR3 is CASTNDHPRKTYGYTF. In DNA form, the CDR3 reads TGTGCCAGCACAAATGATCATCCACGAAAGACCTATGGCTACACCTTC. The variable domain in full, with the rest retrieved from reference TRBV5-8 and TRBJ1-2, is EAGVTQSPTHLIKTRGQQATLRCSPISGHTSVYWYQQALGLGLQFLLWYDEGEERNRGNFPPRFSGRQFPNYSSELNVNALELEDSALYLCASTNDHPRKTYGYTFGSGTRLTVV.

This clonotype was seen repeatedly, ten times or more. The V call is TRBV12-3 or TRBV12-4, the J call TRBJ1-4; no reliable D call. Trimming left V 6 bases short and J 8 bases short, with 13 bases between. The CDR3 spans 13 residues. The CDR3 loop reads CASRRALGEKLFF. The CDR3 DNA follows: TGTGCCAGCAGAAGGGCCCTGGGCGAAAAACTGTTTTTT.

This clonotype was detected only a few times. DNA of the CDR3: TGCGCCAGCATGAGTTTATCGGTTCGAAAGACCTATGGCTACACCTTC. Translated: CASMSLSVRKTYGYTF. The rearrangement uses TRBV5-1 and TRBJ1-2; D unclear. The V end lost 6 bases, the J end lost 4 bases, and 22 bases lay between the germline ends. Germline lookup yields CDR1 SGHRS and CDR2 YFSETQ. This CDR3 is 16 amino acids long.

This clonotype has ten or more counts. The chain employs TRBV10-1 and TRBJ1-2; the D is unclear. The germline V gene encodes CDR1 WNHNN and CDR2 SYGVQD (reference sequence). The CDR3 loop spans 17 amino acids. V dropped 5 bases and J dropped 4 bases, with 23 bases sitting between them. CDR3 residues: CASSCGGRSRKTYGYTF. The CDR3 DNA is TGCGCCAGCAGTTGCGGAGGAAGATCGCGAAAGACCTATGGCTACACCTTC.

Ten or more counts support this clonotype. CDR3 region: CASSSGLAGDYEQYF. In DNA form, the CDR3 reads TGTGCCAGCAGCTCGGGACTAGCGGGAGACTACGAGCAGTACTTC. The chain employs TRBV7-2 and TRBJ2-7; 14 positions agree with TRBD2. J lost 3 bases, V lost 4 bases, and 2 bases had no gene match. The CDR3 spans 15 residues. Germline V gene data show CDR1 as SGHTA and CDR2 as FQGNSA.

At least ten counts were recorded for this clonotype. V is TRBV12-3 or TRBV12-4 and J is TRBJ1-2; D remains unclear. V was shortened by 5 bases and J by 4 bases, with 23 bases between the two germline ends. The CDR3 is made up of 17 amino acids. The chain's CDR3 is CASSLMVTAGKTYGYTF. CDR3 nucleotide sequence: TGTGCCAGCAGTCTTATGGTCACAGCAGGAAAGACCTATGGCTACACCTTC.

The V call is TRBV10-1, the J call TRBJ1-2, with D perhaps matching TRBD1 (5 bases). This CDR3 is 17 amino acids long. Germline V gives CDR1 WNHNN, CDR2 SYGVQD (reference sequence). V was shortened by 3 bases and J by 4 bases, with 21 bases between the two germline ends. DNA of the CDR3: TGCGCCAGCAGTGACAGGGCAAGATCGCGAAAGACCTATGGCTACACCTTC. Its translation: CASSDRARSRKTYGYTF.

This clonotype was seen many times. The chain is built from TRBV4-1 and TRBJ2-1, with a tentative D call TRBD2 (6 bases). The V gene's germline CDR1 is MGHRA and CDR2 YSYEKL. V was clipped by 1 base and J by 6 bases, with 16 bases between them. The CDR3 is 16 amino acids. CDR3 amino acids: CASSQVFRDLSNEQFF. As DNA, the CDR3 is TGCGCCAGCAGCCAAGTTTTCCGGGACTTATCCAATGAGCAGTTCTTC.

Ten or more counts support this clonotype. The rearrangement links TRBV7-8 to TRBJ2-1; 9 nucleotides match TRBD2. The CDR3 extends over 20 amino acids. The junction had 19 bases not matched to a gene; V was cut back by 5 bases and J by 2 bases. CDR1 and CDR2 (germline): SGHVS, FQNEAQ. The CDR3 spells CASSGRGGGRDPLTYNEQFF. For the CDR3, the DNA is TGTGCCAGCAGCGGCCGAGGGGGCGGGAGGGATCCACTAACCTACAATGAGCAGTTCTTC.

This clonotype was seen repeatedly, ten times or more. The gene calls are TRBV24-1 and TRBJ1-5, with 7 positions matching TRBD1. Germline assignment: CDR1 KGHDR and CDR2 SFDVKD. The CDR3 contains 15 residues. V lost 3 bases, J lost 4 bases, and 5 bases stayed unmatched. As DNA, the CDR3 is TGTGCCACCAGTGATCCCGGGACAGCAAATCAGCCCCAGCATTTT. Translated, it gives CATSDPGTANQPQHF.